The clone carrying this T cell receptor beta chain was detected a few times. The antigen is undetermined. This specimen comes from a study of T-cell memory formation after mild COVID-19. Findings of the study overall: Day 15 to 85 contracting clones showed balanced CD4/CD8; day 15 to 37 expanders favored CD4+. Some clones that responded turned up in pre-infection memory, which suggests that cross-reactive memory joined in.

MiXCR, run by TCRdb on the 5' RACE reads, gives a single entry per CDR3 protein. The profile shows 350,000 to 450,000 distinct CDR3 sequences, about 15% of them singletons. V shed 3 bases and J shed 11 bases, with 13 bases lying between them. This CDR3 region has 12 residues. Sequencing was performed on PBMCs or a T cell subset sorted from them (not recorded which). V gene TRBV12-3 or TRBV12-4 combines with J gene TRBJ1-1; D might be TRBD1 (5 bases). The receptor comes from a man younger than 35 who had mild COVID-19 (a few samples of this study predate the infection). Cell type and time point are not known. This chain's CDR3 is CASSFLGREAFF. The CDR3 DNA follows: TGTGCCAGCAGTTTTTTGGGGCGCGAGGCTTTCTTT.